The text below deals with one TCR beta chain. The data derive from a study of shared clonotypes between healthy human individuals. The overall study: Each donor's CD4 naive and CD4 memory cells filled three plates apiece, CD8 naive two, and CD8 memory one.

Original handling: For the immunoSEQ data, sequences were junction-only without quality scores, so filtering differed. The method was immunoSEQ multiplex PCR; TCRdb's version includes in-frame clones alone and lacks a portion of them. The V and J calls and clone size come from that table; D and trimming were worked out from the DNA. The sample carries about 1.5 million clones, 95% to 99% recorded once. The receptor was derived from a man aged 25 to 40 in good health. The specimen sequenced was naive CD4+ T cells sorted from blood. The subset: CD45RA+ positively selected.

CDR3 nucleotide sequence: TGCAGCGTGGCTAGACAGGGGATATCCTACGAGCAGTACTTC. Amino acids: CSVARQGISYEQYF. The V gene is TRBV29-1, the J gene TRBJ2-7; 8 bases agree with TRBD1. Germline V gene data show CDR1 as SQVTM and CDR2 as ANQGSEA. CDR3 length: 14 amino acids. With V trimmed by 6 bases and J by 1 base, 8 bases remained unmatched.